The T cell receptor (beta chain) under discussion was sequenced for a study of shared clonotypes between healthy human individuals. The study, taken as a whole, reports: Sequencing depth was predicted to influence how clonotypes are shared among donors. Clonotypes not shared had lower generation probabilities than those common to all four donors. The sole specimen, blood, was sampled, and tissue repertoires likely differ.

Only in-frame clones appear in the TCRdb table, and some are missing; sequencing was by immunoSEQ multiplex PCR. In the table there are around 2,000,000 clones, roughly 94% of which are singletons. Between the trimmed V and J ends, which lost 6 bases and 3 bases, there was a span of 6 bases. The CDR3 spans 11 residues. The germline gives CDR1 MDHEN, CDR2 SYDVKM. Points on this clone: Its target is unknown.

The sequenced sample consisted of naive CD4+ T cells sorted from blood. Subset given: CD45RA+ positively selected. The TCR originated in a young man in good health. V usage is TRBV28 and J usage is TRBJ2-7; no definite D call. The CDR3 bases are TGTGCCAGCAGGGCTTACTACGAGCAGTACTTC. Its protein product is CASRAYYEQYF. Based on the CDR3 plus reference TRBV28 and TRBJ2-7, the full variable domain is DVKVTQSSRYLVKRTGEKVFLECVQDMDHENMFWYRQDPGLGLRLIYFSYDVKMKEKGDIPEGYSVSREKKERFSLILESASTNQTSMYLCASRAYYEQYFGPGTRLTVT.